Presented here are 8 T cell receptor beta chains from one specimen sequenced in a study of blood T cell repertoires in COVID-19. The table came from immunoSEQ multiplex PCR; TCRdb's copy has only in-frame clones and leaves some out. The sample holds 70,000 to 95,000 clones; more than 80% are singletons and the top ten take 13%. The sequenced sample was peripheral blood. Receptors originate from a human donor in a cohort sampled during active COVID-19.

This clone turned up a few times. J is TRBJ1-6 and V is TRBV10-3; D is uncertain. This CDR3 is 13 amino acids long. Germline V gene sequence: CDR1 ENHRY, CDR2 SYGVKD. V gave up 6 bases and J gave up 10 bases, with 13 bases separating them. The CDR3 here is CAIRGGTRSPLHF. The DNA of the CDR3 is TGTGCCATCAGGGGAGGCACTCGCTCACCCCTCCACTTT.

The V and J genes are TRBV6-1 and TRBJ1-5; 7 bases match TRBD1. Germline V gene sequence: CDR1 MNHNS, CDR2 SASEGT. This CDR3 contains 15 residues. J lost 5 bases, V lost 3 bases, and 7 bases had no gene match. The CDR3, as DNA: TGTGCCAGCAGTGAGACGACAGGGTCTTATCAGCCCCAGCATTTT. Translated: CASSETTGSYQPQHF.

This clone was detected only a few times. CDR3 nucleotides: TGTGCCAGCAGCTCGACAGGGGCCAATCAGCCCCAGCATTTT. Its protein is CASSSTGANQPQHF. V gene TRBV11-2 combines with J gene TRBJ1-5; TRBD1 matches at 8 bases. Germline loops: CDR1 SGHAT, CDR2 FQNNGV. V was clipped by 4 bases and J by 3 bases; unmatched bases: 2. The CDR3 is 14 amino acids.

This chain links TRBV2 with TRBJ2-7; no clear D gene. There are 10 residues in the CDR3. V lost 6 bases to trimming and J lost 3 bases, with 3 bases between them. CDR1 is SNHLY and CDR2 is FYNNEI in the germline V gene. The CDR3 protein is CASSFYEQYF. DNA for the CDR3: TGTGCCAGCAGCTTCTACGAGCAGTACTTC. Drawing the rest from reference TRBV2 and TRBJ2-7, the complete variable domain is EPEVTQTPSHQVTQMGQEVILRCVPISNHLYFYWYRQILGQKVEFLVSFYNNEISEKSEIFDDQFSVERPDGSNFTLKIRSTKLEDSAMYFCASSFYEQYFGPGTRLTVT.

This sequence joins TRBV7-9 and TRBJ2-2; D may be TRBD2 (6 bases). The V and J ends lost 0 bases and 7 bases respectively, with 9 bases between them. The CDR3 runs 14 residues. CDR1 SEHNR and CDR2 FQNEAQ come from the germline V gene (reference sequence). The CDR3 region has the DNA TGTGCCAGCAGCTTAGCGGGGGGACTCGGGGAGCTGTTTTTT. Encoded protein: CASSLAGGLGELFF.

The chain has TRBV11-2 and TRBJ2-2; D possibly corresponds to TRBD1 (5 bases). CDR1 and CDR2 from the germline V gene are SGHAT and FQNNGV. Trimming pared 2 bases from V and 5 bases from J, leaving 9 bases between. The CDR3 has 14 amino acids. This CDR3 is CASSLNRLTGELFF. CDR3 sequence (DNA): TGTGCCAGCAGCTTAAACAGGTTAACCGGGGAGCTGTTTTTT.

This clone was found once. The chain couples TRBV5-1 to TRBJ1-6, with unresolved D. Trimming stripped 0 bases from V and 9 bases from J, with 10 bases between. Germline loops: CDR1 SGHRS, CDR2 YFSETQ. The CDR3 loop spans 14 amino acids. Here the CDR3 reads CASSLEGSGSPLHF. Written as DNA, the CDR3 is TGCGCCAGCAGCTTGGAAGGCAGCGGTTCACCCCTCCACTTT.

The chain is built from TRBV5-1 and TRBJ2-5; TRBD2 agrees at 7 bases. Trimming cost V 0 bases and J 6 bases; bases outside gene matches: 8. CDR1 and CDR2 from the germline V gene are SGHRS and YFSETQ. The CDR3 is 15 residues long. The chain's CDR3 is CASSLGSPAGQTQYF. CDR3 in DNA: TGCGCCAGCAGCTTGGGAAGCCCAGCGGGACAGACCCAGTACTTC.